A single sample gave rise to the 8 T cell receptor beta chains below, sequenced in a study of chemoradiotherapy in HPV16-positive cancers. The repertoire was sequenced with immunoSEQ multiplex PCR; TCRdb's copy has only in-frame clones and lacks some. This sample has around 11,000 clones, with approximately 70% found just once. Sampling was performed from a patient who underwent chemoradiotherapy. The receptor set was obtained from a human donor with HPV-associated anogenital cancer.

The chain joins TRBV6-5 to TRBJ2-2; no definite D call. Trimming removed 4 bases from V and 3 bases from J, with 6 bases in between. The CDR3 covers 13 residues. Looked up from germline, CDR1 is MNHEY and CDR2 is SVGAGI. CDR3 residues: CASSWVDTGELFF. CDR3 DNA sequence: TGTGCCAGCAGTTGGGTGGACACCGGGGAGCTGTTTTTT.

This sequence joins TRBV10-1 and TRBJ2-2; TRBD1 agrees at 7 bases. V gave up 8 bases and J gave up 5 bases; unmatched junction bases: 11. The CDR3 sequence is 15 residues long. Germline loops: CDR1 WNHNN, CDR2 SYGVQD (reference sequence). The CDR3 region is CASGQDRPGTGELFF. Here the CDR3 DNA reads TGCGCCAGCGGACAGGACAGACCGGGGACCGGGGAGCTGTTTTTT.

The rearrangement uses TRBV28 and TRBJ2-7; TRBD2 aligns across 7 bases. Germline CDR1 reads MDHEN; CDR2 reads SYDVKM. V shed 5 bases, J shed 2 bases, and the junction held 12 bases outside the gene matches. The CDR3 runs to 16 residues. This chain's CDR3 is CASSKAGPRSAYEQYF. The CDR3 coding sequence is TGTGCCAGCAGTAAAGCGGGACCTAGGTCCGCCTACGAGCAGTACTTC.

The CDR3 region is CASSVGDTEAFF. CDR3 DNA sequence: TGTGCCAGCAGCGTAGGAGACACTGAAGCTTTCTTT. The chain recombines TRBV9 with TRBJ1-1, with D unresolved. The length of the CDR3 is 12 residues. Germline CDR1 reads SGDLS; CDR2 reads YYNGEE. Trimming cost V 0 bases and J 3 bases, with 3 bases left between them.

The J gene is TRBJ2-7, the V gene TRBV6-5; tentatively, D is TRBD2 (5 bases). Germline values: CDR1 MNHEY, CDR2 SVGAGI. The V end was cut by 3 bases, the J end by 2 bases, with 14 bases between. This CDR3 contains 15 residues. The CDR3: CASSYYSGDTYEQYF. The CDR3 DNA reads as TGTGCCAGCAGTTATTACAGCGGAGACACCTACGAGCAGTACTTC.

The CDR3 bases are TGCAGCGTTGAAGGGACAGGGGGCGCGTGGACTGAAGCTTTCTTT. Translated: CSVEGTGGAWTEAFF. The rearrangement uses TRBV29-1 and TRBJ1-1; 11 nucleotides line up with TRBD1. V was clipped by 1 base and J by 5 bases; unmatched bases: 6. This CDR3 is 15 amino acids long. Germline lookup yields CDR1 SQVTM and CDR2 ANQGSEA.

J is TRBJ2-2 and V is TRBV7-3, with TRBD1 matching 9 bases. Looked up from germline, CDR1 is SGHTA and CDR2 is FQGTGA. The CDR3 extends over 16 amino acids. V trimming: 5 bases; J trimming: 7 bases; junction bases outside the gene matches: 11. For the CDR3, the DNA is TGTGCCAGCAGCCTCACGTGGACAGGGGCGGGCGGGGAGCTGTTTTTT. Translation: CASSLTWTGAGGELFF.

The rearrangement joins TRBV7-9 to TRBJ2-3; D is perhaps TRBD1 (5 bases). V lost 3 bases, J lost 0 bases, and 7 bases lay in between. The CDR3 has 14 amino acids. Looked up from germline, CDR1 is SEHNR and CDR2 is FQNEAQ (reference sequence). CDR3 DNA sequence: TGTGCCAGCAGCTTCGACAGTAGCACAGATACGCAGTATTTT. Residues: CASSFDSSTDTQYF.